One and the same sample provided the 8 T cell receptor beta chains below, sequenced in a study of blood T cell repertoires in COVID-19. The assay was immunoSEQ multiplex PCR, and TCRdb's table has in-frame clones only and misses some. The sample contains about 180,000 clones, over 70% of which appear only once. Sequencing was carried out using PBMCs or T cells enriched from blood (not recorded which). The origin of the receptors is a man in his 60s who had been exposed to COVID-19.

This clone was observed a handful of times. The chain carries TRBV7-3 and TRBJ2-3; TRBD1 agrees at 7 bases. This CDR3 is built from 13 residues. The V segment lost 5 bases and the J segment 13 bases; nucleotides outside the gene matches: 12. Germline-derived CDR1 and CDR2 are SGHTA and FQGTGA. CDR3 nucleotides: TGTGCCAGCAGCGCAACCGGGACAGAGGGCAAGTATTTT. Protein product: CASSATGTEGKYF. Full variable domain (rest looked up from reference TRBV7-3 and TRBJ2-3): GAGVSQTPSNKVTEKGKYVELRCDPISGHTALYWYRQSLGQGPEFLIYFQGTGAADDSGLPNDRFFAVRPEGSVSTLKIQRTERGDSAVYLCASSATGTEGKYFGPGTRLTVL.

The rearrangement joins TRBV6-5 to TRBJ2-7; the D is unclear. Trimming shortened V by 0 bases and J by 2 bases, and 8 bases separated the two germline ends. Germline V gene data show CDR1 as MNHEY and CDR2 as SVGAGI. The CDR3 is 14 residues long. CDR3 protein: CASSYSKATYEQYF. The DNA for the CDR3 is TGTGCCAGCAGTTACTCGAAAGCGACCTACGAGCAGTACTTC.

The genes are TRBV19 and TRBJ2-1, with 11 bases lining up with TRBD2. Losses at the gene ends were 3 bases for V and 2 bases for J; bases not matched to a gene: 6. Germline V gives CDR1 LNHDA, CDR2 SQIVND (reference sequence). CDR3 length equals 17 residues. CDR3 protein: CASSITSGRSTYNEQFF. The CDR3 coding sequence is TGTGCCAGTAGTATTACTAGCGGGAGAAGCACCTACAATGAGCAGTTCTTC.

This chain connects TRBV19 to TRBJ2-4; D might be TRBD1 (5 bases). This CDR3 has 13 residues. V was cut by 4 bases and J by 6 bases, with 10 bases left in between. Germline V lookup: CDR1 LNHDA, CDR2 SQIVND (reference sequence). CDR3 coding DNA: TGTGCCAGTAGTACCCAGGGTGGAAACATTCAGTACTTC. It is translated as CASSTQGGNIQYF.

V usage is TRBV6-5 and J usage is TRBJ2-3, with TRBD2 identical over 13 bases. CDR3 length: 14 residues. Germline CDR1 reads MNHEY; CDR2 reads SVGAGI. The CDR3 DNA reads as TGTGCTGCGGGGACTAGCGGGATGGCTGATACGCAGTATTTT. As protein: CAAGTSGMADTQYF.

The chain combines TRBV6-6 with TRBJ1-6; D gene unclear. With 7 bases removed from V and 3 bases from J, the gap between germline ends came to 7 bases. The CDR3 covers 13 residues. Germline assignment: CDR1 MNHNY and CDR2 SVGAGI (reference sequence). The CDR3 spells CASTPFYNSPLHF. CDR3 sequence (DNA): TGTGCCAGCACCCCATTCTATAATTCACCCCTCCACTTT.

J is TRBJ1-5 and V is TRBV7-8, with D possibly TRBD1 on 6 matching bases. CDR3 length equals 16 residues. V was trimmed by 2 bases and J by 2 bases, leaving 13 bases between them. Germline-derived CDR1 and CDR2 are SGHVS and FQNEAQ. Written as DNA, the CDR3 is TGTGCCAGCAGCTTATCCCGCAGGGGTGGCAATCAGCCCCAGCATTTT. It codes for CASSLSRRGGNQPQHF.

This chain links TRBV3-1 (or the pseudogene TRBV3-2) with TRBJ2-2; 7 bases map to TRBD1. Germline CDR1 LGHDT, CDR2 YNNKEL (reference sequence). This CDR3 is built from 15 residues. Trimming cost V 6 bases and J 4 bases; bases outside gene matches: 8. The DNA of the CDR3 is TGTGCCAGCAGGCATGAGGCAGGGGGCACCGGGGAGCTGTTTTTT. Translated: CASRHEAGGTGELFF.